This T cell receptor beta chain appears in the sequencing data of a study of regulatory T cells in long-lasting Graves disease. Study-wide context: Patients newly diagnosed with Graves' had been on antithyroid drugs for under 3 months.

This clonotype was seen a few times. Libraries of TCR beta came from iRepertoire HTBI primers plus Arm-PCR of CDR3 regions. TCRdb ran MiXCR on the multiplex PCR reads and lists one entry per CDR3 protein. Of approximately 470,000 distinct CDR3 sequences in the sample, around 15% were seen once. Germline V gene sequence: CDR1 ENHRY, CDR2 SYGVKD. The CDR3 has 13 amino acids. Trimming took 7 bases from V and 8 from J, leaving 14 bases between them. Documented time point: newly diagnosed GD, antithyroid drugs for less than 3 months. RNA extracted from PBMCs served as the sequencing template. These data are also associated with another study on T cells in Graves' hyperthyroidism and ophthalmopathy. According to that study: Most expanded thyroid clonotypes above 0.001 recurred in blood.

The chain couples TRBV10-3 to TRBJ1-4, with D unresolved. This material consisted of peripheral blood mononuclear cells (PBMCs), taken at new diagnosis, from a patient treated with antithyroid drugs. The clonotype originates from a man in his forties with Graves disease. CDR3 nucleotide sequence: TGTGCCATCAATACCTATTCGGGCGAAAAACTGTTTTTT. This encodes CAINTYSGEKLFF.